This is a list of T cell receptor beta chains from one sample in a study of T-cell reconstitution after alpha-beta-depleted transplantation in children. Using its own MiXCR run on the PCR reads, TCRdb lists one record per CDR3 protein. Here the sample spans about a million distinct CDR3 sequences, around 30% being singletons. The source material was PBMCs, mostly from graft donor cells, sampled 360 days after TCRalphabeta/CD19-depleted stem cell transplant. The receptors derive from a boy under two years old who had a stem cell transplant for SCID, so the T cells may come from the graft donor. Both conserved end residues are part of each CDR3.

TRBJ1-1 TRBV5-1 CASRQQGKGSTEAFF
TRBJ1-5 TRBV27 CASGTTPRQPQHF
TRBJ1-1 TRBV12-3/TRBV12-4 CASSLRPQKGAFF
TRBJ1-2 TRBV7-2 CASSPPDRFGGYTF
TRBJ2-3 TRBV20-1 CSASRLGELTDTQYF
TRBJ2-7 TRBV29-1 CSVETSSYEQYF
TRBJ1-6 TRBV7-2 CASSLAGQGASPLHF
TRBJ2-2 TRBV28 CASRGQMNTGELFF
TRBJ2-7 TRBV16 CASSQSPYRPYEQYF
TRBJ2-3 TRBV4-3 CASSQTGRPGVTDTQYF
TRBJ2-7 TRBV15 CATSRDYTSSGEQYF
TRBJ2-7 TRBV27 CASTEGDRSYEQYF
TRBJ1-2 TRBV28 CASSLLDRVYGYTF
TRBJ2-3 TRBV4-3 CASSQDVVRLAPTDTQYF
TRBJ2-7 TRBV5-1 CASSHGGSLSSYEQYF
TRBJ2-5 TRBV5-1 CASSMGYHQETQYF
TRBJ1-2 TRBV6-5 CASSYSFQVTSGGYTF
TRBJ2-1 TRBV7-2 CASSETGTSPNEQFF
TRBJ2-2 TRBV19 CASSTQVELAGELFF
TRBJ2-3 TRBV7-2 CASSFRRFQTDTQYF
TRBJ2-1 TRBV7-8 CASSLGALKNNEQFF
TRBJ2-1 TRBV6-5 CASSYRGLAGGGEQFF
TRBJ1-2 TRBV4-1 CASSHDRPYGYTF
TRBJ2-1 TRBV6-5 CASSYSGRVHLSYNEQFF
TRBJ2-7 TRBV7-9 CASSLVSPTGSQDEQYF
TRBJ2-1 TRBV10-2 CASSEYSYNEQFF
TRBJ2-1 TRBV28 CASSAGALMVNEQFF
TRBJ2-3 TRBV15 CATSHRRSTDTQYF